This TCR beta chain was profiled in a study of cytomegalovirus exposure and HLA in healthy donors. Study-level information: There were 350 to 400 genotyped donors. Of these, roughly 80% fell in the genetic ancestry cluster associated with self-reported Caucasian donors.

About this clone itself: Its specificity is not known.

The PCR used 60 Vbeta and 13 Jbeta primers. Repertoires were generated with immunoSEQ multiplex PCR, while TCRdb's copy carries only in-frame clones and drops some. The top ten clones hold under 1.5% of a sample with over 100,000 clones, around 73% of them seen once. Study outcomes and limitations: It was likely that a cluster of highly shared sequence variants was a sequencing artifact. A later analysis linked a missense variant in DCLRE1C to the trimming of TCR beta V and J genes.

The source is a female donor in good health and CMV-seronegative. Sequencing was performed on PBMCs.

CDR3 sequence reads: CASRLLGGGGSYEQYF. For the CDR3, the DNA is TGTGCCAGCAGACTGCTGGGGGGCGGGGGATCCTACGAGCAGTACTTC. This chain uses TRBV6-6 with TRBJ2-5, with D possibly TRBD2 on 7 matching bases. The closer fit of TRBJ2-7 to the DNA end suggests the J call may be wrong. Germline values: CDR1 MNHNY, CDR2 SVGAGI (reference sequence). The CDR3 is made up of 16 amino acids.